The clone carrying this T cell receptor beta chain was counted only a few times. What it recognizes is unknown. CDR3 length equals 16 residues. Trimming stripped 4 bases from V and 1 base from J, with 17 bases between. Germline loops: CDR1 SEHNR, CDR2 FQNEAQ (reference sequence). The record originates from a study of blood T cells in healthy people across ages. The study, taken as a whole, reports: Total diversity from one million sequenced T cells was likely underestimated. Roughly linear declines in TCR beta diversity per million T cells occurred with age. Both naive CD4+ cell counts and diversity were greater in long-lived donors than in aged donors.

It was with a sample-barcoded 5' primer and a J-beta primer mix that a second PCR of about 6 to 12 cycles was run. TCRdb reprocessed the 5' RACE reads via MiXCR and lists one record per CDR3 protein. The repertoire holds over 600,000 distinct CDR3 sequences, with less than 60% as singletons. Specimen: blood. This clonotype originated in a man at least 80 years old in good health. The rearrangement joins TRBV7-9 to TRBJ2-7; D is possibly TRBD1 or TRBD2 (5 bases each). The CDR3 nucleotides read TGTGCCAGCAGCTCCGAGGCACGGGACGGTTCCTACGAGCAGTACTTC. Protein: CASSSEARDGSYEQYF.